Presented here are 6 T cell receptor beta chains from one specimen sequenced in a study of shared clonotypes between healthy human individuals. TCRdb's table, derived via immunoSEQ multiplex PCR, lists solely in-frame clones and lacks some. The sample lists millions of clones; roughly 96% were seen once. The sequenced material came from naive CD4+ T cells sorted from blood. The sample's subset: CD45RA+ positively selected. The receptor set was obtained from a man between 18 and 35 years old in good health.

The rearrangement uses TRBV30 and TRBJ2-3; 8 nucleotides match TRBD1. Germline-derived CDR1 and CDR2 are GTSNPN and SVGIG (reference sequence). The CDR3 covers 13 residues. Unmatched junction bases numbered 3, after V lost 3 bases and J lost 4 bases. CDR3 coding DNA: TGTGCCTGGAGCGGACAGGGCTCAGATACGCAGTATTTT. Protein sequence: CAWSGQGSDTQYF.

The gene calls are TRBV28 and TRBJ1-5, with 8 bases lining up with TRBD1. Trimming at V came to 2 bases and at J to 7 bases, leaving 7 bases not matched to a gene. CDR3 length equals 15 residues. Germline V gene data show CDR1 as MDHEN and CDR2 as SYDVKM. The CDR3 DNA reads TGTGCCAGCAGTTTAATGGGACAGGCGGTGCAGCCCCAGCATTTT. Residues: CASSLMGQAVQPQHF.

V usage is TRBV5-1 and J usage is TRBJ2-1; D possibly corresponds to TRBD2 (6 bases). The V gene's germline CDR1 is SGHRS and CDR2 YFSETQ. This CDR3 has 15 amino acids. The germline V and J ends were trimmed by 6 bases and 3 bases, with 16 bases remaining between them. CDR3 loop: CASIAQTGVYNEQFF. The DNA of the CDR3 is TGCGCCAGCATAGCGCAGACGGGAGTCTACAATGAGCAGTTCTTC.

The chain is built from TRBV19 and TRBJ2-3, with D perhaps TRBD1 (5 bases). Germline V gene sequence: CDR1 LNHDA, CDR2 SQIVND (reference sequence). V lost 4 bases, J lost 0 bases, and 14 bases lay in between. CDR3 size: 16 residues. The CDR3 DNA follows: TGTGCCAGTAGTAGGGGCGGAGCTACTAGCACAGATACGCAGTATTTT. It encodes CASSRGGATSTDTQYF.

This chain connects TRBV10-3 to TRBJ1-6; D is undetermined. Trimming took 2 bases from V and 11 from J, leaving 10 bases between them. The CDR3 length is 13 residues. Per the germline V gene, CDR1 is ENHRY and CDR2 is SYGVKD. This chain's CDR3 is CAISEDTLAPLHF. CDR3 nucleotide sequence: TGTGCCATCAGTGAGGACACTTTGGCACCCCTCCACTTT.

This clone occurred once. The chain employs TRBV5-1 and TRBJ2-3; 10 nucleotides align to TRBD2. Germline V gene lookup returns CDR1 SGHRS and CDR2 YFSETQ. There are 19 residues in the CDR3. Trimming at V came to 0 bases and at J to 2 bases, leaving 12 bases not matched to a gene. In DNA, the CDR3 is TGCGCCAGCAGCTTGGAGCCTAGCGGGGGAGCCTATTTCACAGATACGCAGTATTTT. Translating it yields CASSLEPSGGAYFTDTQYF.